This T cell receptor beta chain was recovered during a study of spatial heterogeneity in lung cancer (dated by TCRdb to the late 2010s). At the level of the whole study: More beta-chain than alpha-chain transcripts were consistently detected, likely reflecting higher beta-chain transcript abundance. In the raw uncorrected reads, each unique combination of TCR and UMI appeared on average more than ten times. Nonsynonymous mutation counts, determined by whole-exome sequencing of tumor tissue, were related to features of the TCR repertoire. TCR alpha and beta repertoires were quantitatively compared across multiple tumor regions, matched nontumor lung and blood in non-small cell lung cancer. Both alpha and beta chains were TCR-sequenced in samples taken at surgery, namely 220 tumor regions, 62 to 70 matched nontumor lung samples and a few dozen PBMC samples. In tumor regions, TCR transcript counts showed a strong correlation with a T cell transcriptional module score derived from matched bulk RNA-seq. The paper's findings and limits, for the study overall: The count of ubiquitous expanded TCRs correlated with the count of ubiquitous nonsynonymous mutations, and the count of regional expanded TCRs correlated with the count of regional nonsynonymous mutations. TCR-seq coverage of tumor T cells was estimated at only approximately 7% for alpha chains and 13% for beta chains. The tumor nonsynonymous mutation count correlated with the number of expanded alpha and beta TCRs within the tumor. Additional single-cell paired TCR alpha and beta sequencing was considered necessary to confirm, at a functional level, the hypothesis that regional TCRs recognize regional mutations.

The library was built by means of 5' RACE. The sequencing machine was a NextSeq 500. In the TCR library protocol, a unique molecular identifier was attached to each TCR cDNA molecule so that PCR and sequencing errors could be corrected. The authors processed their data as follows. Decombinator tools were used for TCR identification, UMI-based error correction and CDR3 extraction. TCRs above a frequency of 2 per 1,000, corresponding to the top 1% of the tumor frequency distribution, were defined as expanded. Expanded tumor TCRs were classed as regional if statistically deemed absent (corrected P<0.05) from at least one tumor region, otherwise ubiquitous. Each repertoire was subsampled 100 times to 5,000 TCRs, after which Renyi diversity was computed with the R vegan package. To build CDR3 similarity networks, amino acid triplet string-kernel similarity was used, and CDR3s were connected when their pairwise similarity was above 0.82. The public sequencing data were trimmed at Q25 with fastp and processed into clonotypes with MiXCR by TCRdb, which kept only in-frame beta chains. Identical CDR3 proteins give one entry, which carries the most common genes and DNA. For this entry, the V and J calls and clone size follow TCRdb and not the study's own pipeline. The sample table lists around 200 distinct CDR3 sequences, around 39% of them with a count of one. The top ten hold 43% of the sample.

This clonotype is hyperexpanded (1% or more). The antigen it recognizes is unknown. No qualities accompany the bases; no much larger clone lies one base away. Since the library was made to target alpha chains, this beta chain is a stray read and its abundance is not meaningful. Based on the germline V gene, the CDR1 and CDR2 sequences are KGHSY and FQNENV. The CDR3 runs 14 amino acids, cysteine and phenylalanine included. Of all the DNA, just the CDR3 is kept, 42 bases in frame from base 1. V is shortened by 2 bases, J by 5 bases, and the region joining them spans 10 bases. This specimen's time point label, per the study, means: sample taken at primary tumor resection. Samples were obtained from approximately 76 patients with early-stage, untreated non-small cell lung cancer from the lung TRACERx cohort. Without any cell sorting, TCR sequencing was performed on whole RNA extracted either from tumor and nontumor lung tissue or from cryopreserved PBMC samples. Only patients for whom sufficient RNA was available from at least two tumor regions were selected for TCR sequencing. Before being selected, tumor and adjacent nontumor lung specimens were reviewed by a lung pathologist.

In this chain, TRBV16 is recombined with TRBJ1-5, with TRBD1 perhaps the D gene, on 5 matching bases. This TCR came from a male donor with early-stage non-small cell lung cancer. Sequences were derived from lung tumor tissue, sampled at surgery. The CDR3 has the sequence CASSQGDSYQPQHF. The sequenced DNA is TGTGCCAGCAGCCAAGGGGACTCTTATCAGCCCCAGCATTTT.